What follows is one T cell receptor beta chain and its context. The data belong to a study of blood T cell repertoires in COVID-19. This study enrolled people aged about 18 to 95 from about two dozen US geographic areas. Participant reports of clinical history set cohort assignment. The CDR3 length is 14 residues. V lost 0 bases to trimming and J lost 6 bases; unmatched junction nucleotides: 2. Per the germline V gene, CDR1 is SGHRS and CDR2 is YFSETQ. Source study methods: Amplified reference gene primers provided the basis for estimating nucleated cell counts. The repertoire was sequenced with immunoSEQ multiplex PCR; TCRdb's copy has only in-frame clones and lacks some. V, J and clone size are taken as reported in that table, and D and trimming were inferred from the DNA itself. The table has around 300,000 clones, nearly 90% seen once; the top ten hold roughly 1.9%.

The gene calls are TRBV5-1 and TRBJ2-2, with 7 bases that match TRBD1. The source is a woman aged 55-70 years who had recovered from COVID-19. Sequencing was carried out using PBMCs or T cells enriched from blood (not recorded which). The CDR3 bases are TGCGCCAGCAGCTTGGGACAGGGTGCCGGGGAGCTGTTTTTT. Encoded protein: CASSLGQGAGELFF.